The 24 T cell receptor beta chains below come from one sample, sequenced in a study of OX40 agonist ivuxolimab in advanced cancers. Method: immunoSEQ multiplex PCR; TCRdb's copy keeps in-frame clones and lacks some. The sample contains some 58,000 clones, around nine tenths of which appear only once. The specimen comprised CD4+ or CD8+ T cells sorted from blood, sampled in a trial of the OX40 agonist ivuxolimab. The receptors originated from an adult with an advanced solid tumor such as melanoma, head and neck, liver or kidney cancer.

The chain uses TRBV7-6 and TRBJ1-6, with D hard to call. This CDR3 spans 12 amino acids. V dropped 4 bases and J dropped 7 bases, with 5 bases sitting between them. Germline CDR1 and CDR2: SGHVS and FNYEAQ. The DNA for the CDR3 is TGTGCCAGCAGCTCCCGCAATTCACCCCTCCACTTT. Translation gives CASSSRNSPLHF.

This chain links TRBV6-5 with TRBJ1-5, with D hard to call. Germline V lookup: CDR1 MNHEY, CDR2 SVGAGI. The CDR3 is 16 residues long. V was pared by 4 bases and J by 0 bases, with 13 bases between. In DNA, the CDR3 is TGTGCCAGCAGTTCCCGAGCGGATTATAGCAATCAGCCCCAGCATTTT. Its translation: CASSSRADYSNQPQHF.

This clone came up once. The chain uses TRBV30 and TRBJ2-3; D is ambiguous. The V gene lost 0 bases and the J gene lost 2 bases, with 3 bases spanning the gap. Per germline, CDR1 GTSNPN and CDR2 SVGIG (reference sequence). The CDR3 covers 12 residues. CDR3 protein: CAWSVDTDTQYF. The CDR3 DNA reads TGTGCCTGGAGTGTCGACACAGATACGCAGTATTTT.

This sequence joins TRBV25-1 and TRBJ2-7; D is ambiguous. Trimming pared 7 bases from V and 4 bases from J, leaving 14 bases between. Germline V CDR1 and CDR2: MGHDK, SYGVNS. This CDR3 is 13 amino acids long. The CDR3 sequence: CASKSTFSYEQYF. CDR3 nucleotides: TGTGCCAGCAAATCGACGTTCTCATACGAGCAGTACTTC.

V gene TRBV14 combines with J gene TRBJ1-2; 7 nucleotides agree with TRBD1. Germline CDR1 SGHDN, CDR2 FVKESK. V shed 3 bases and J 4 bases; nucleotides not matched to a gene: 5. The CDR3 consists of 14 residues. CDR3 bases: TGTGCCAGCAGCCAGCAGGGACAGACCTATGGCTACACCTTC. It translates to CASSQQGQTYGYTF.

The gene calls are TRBV30 and TRBJ1-5; D gene unclear. The CDR3 runs 13 residues. The V end lost 4 bases, the J end lost 3 bases, and 10 bases lay between the germline ends. The germline gives CDR1 GTSNPN, CDR2 SVGIG (reference sequence). CDR3 DNA: TGTGCCTGGAATAACGGTTACAATCAGCCCCAGCATTTT. It codes for CAWNNGYNQPQHF.

The V gene is TRBV11-3, the J gene TRBJ2-3, with 7 bases identical to TRBD1. In germline, CDR1 is SGHNT, CDR2 YENEEA. This CDR3 is built from 18 residues. Unmatched junction bases numbered 12, after V lost 0 bases and J lost 3 bases. The CDR3 here is CASSLDHAGTVKTDTQYF. Written as DNA, the CDR3 is TGTGCCAGCAGCTTAGACCATGCCGGGACAGTCAAAACAGATACGCAGTATTTT.

The genes are TRBV5-4 and TRBJ1-1; D gene unclear. Germline CDR1 is SGHNT and CDR2 is YYREEE (reference sequence). The CDR3 is 13 amino acids. V was shortened by 4 bases and J by 6 bases, with 13 bases between the two germline ends. CDR3 protein: CASSPGQVSEAFF. Written as DNA, the CDR3 is TGTGCCAGCAGCCCCGGTCAGGTATCTGAAGCTTTCTTT.

The V gene is TRBV5-5, the J gene TRBJ1-2; D call uncertain. Trimming cost V 1 base and J 1 base, with 2 bases left between them. Germline V gene sequence: CDR1 SGHKS, CDR2 YYEKEE (reference sequence). The CDR3 is made up of 12 amino acids. The CDR3, as DNA: TGTGCCAGCAGCTTGAATAACTATGGCTACACCTTC. Its protein product is CASSLNNYGYTF.

The rearrangement joins TRBV18 to TRBJ2-7; D unresolved. This CDR3 is 14 amino acids long. V dropped 3 bases and J dropped 3 bases, with 12 bases sitting between them. Germline CDR1 is KGHSH and CDR2 is LQKENI. This CDR3 is CASSPASGGYEQYF. The CDR3 DNA reads as TGTGCCAGCTCACCCGCTTCAGGCGGCTACGAGCAGTACTTC.

The rearrangement links TRBV13 to TRBJ2-5; 7 bases line up with TRBD1. Trimming took 1 base from V and 1 from J; bases not matched to a gene: 15. There are 19 residues in the CDR3. Germline CDR1 is PRHDT and CDR2 is FYEKMQ (reference sequence). CDR3 in amino acids: CASSLEGPFGTATQETQYF. CDR3 in DNA: TGTGCCAGCAGCTTAGAGGGCCCTTTCGGGACAGCGACCCAAGAGACCCAGTACTTC.

The chain links TRBV5-6 to TRBJ2-3; a possible D gene is TRBD1 (5 bases). The CDR3 is 15 amino acids. The germline CDR1 and CDR2 sequences are SGHDT and YYEEEE. V was trimmed by 0 bases and J by 4 bases, leaving 12 bases between them. As DNA, the CDR3 is TGTGCCAGCAGCTTGGGTGGGGCAGCCGCAGATACGCAGTATTTT. This gives the protein CASSLGGAAADTQYF.

The rearrangement uses TRBV6-5 and TRBJ2-3, with 11 bases fitting TRBD2. V was clipped by 6 bases and J by 6 bases; unmatched bases: 2. The germline CDR1 and CDR2 sequences are MNHEY and SVGAGI. There are 13 residues in the CDR3. CDR3 protein: CASRLAGDDTQYF. CDR3 bases: TGTGCCAGCAGACTAGCGGGGGATGATACGCAGTATTTT.

The rearrangement uses TRBV14 and TRBJ2-4, with TRBD1 identical over 8 bases. The V and J ends lost 4 bases and 6 bases, in that order; junction bases with no gene match: 8. Germline CDR1 reads SGHDN; CDR2 reads FVKESK. The CDR3 contains 15 residues. This chain's CDR3 is CASSRQTGAGNIQYF. CDR3 in DNA: TGTGCCAGCAGCCGGCAGACAGGGGCTGGAAACATTCAGTACTTC.

The V gene is TRBV27, the J gene TRBJ1-1, with 10 bases matching TRBD1. The V gene end was trimmed by 2 bases and the J gene end by 5 bases; junction bases not matched to a gene: 5. This CDR3 is 15 amino acids long. CDR1 and CDR2 from the germline V gene are MNHEY and SMNVEV (reference sequence). This CDR3 reads CASSLTTGGRTEAFF. In DNA, the CDR3 is TGTGCCAGCAGTTTAACGACAGGGGGCCGGACTGAAGCTTTCTTT.

This chain connects TRBV9 to TRBJ2-2, with 9 bases aligning to TRBD1. Per germline, CDR1 SGDLS and CDR2 YYNGEE. V dropped 1 base and J dropped 4; count of bases not matched to a gene: 8. The CDR3 contains 17 residues. CDR3 nucleotides: TGTGCCAGCAGCGTATCGCGGGGGACAGGGCGCACCGGGGAGCTGTTTTTT. It translates to CASSVSRGTGRTGELFF.

The chain couples TRBV19 to TRBJ1-5, with TRBD1 matching 8 bases. With 4 bases clipped from V and 4 bases from J, the junction kept 12 bases outside the gene matches. This CDR3 spans 17 amino acids. Germline lookup yields CDR1 LNHDA and CDR2 SQIVND (reference sequence). CDR3 DNA: TGTGCCAGTAGTAACCAGGGGGCAGGAAGAAGTAATCAGCCCCAGCATTTT. Translating it yields CASSNQGAGRSNQPQHF.

The J gene is TRBJ2-1, the V gene TRBV5-6, with 8 bases identical to TRBD1. V trimming: 0 bases; J trimming: 1 base; junction bases outside the gene matches: 3. CDR3 length: 16 amino acids. Looked up from germline, CDR1 is SGHDT and CDR2 is YYEEEE. This CDR3 is CASSLDRGVSYNEQFF. CDR3 DNA sequence: TGTGCCAGCAGCTTGGACAGGGGGGTTTCCTACAATGAGCAGTTCTTC.

The V and J genes are TRBV9 and TRBJ2-1, with TRBD2 matching 14 bases. Trimming removed 3 bases from V and 8 bases from J; junction bases left unmatched: 13. Germline V gene data show CDR1 as SGDLS and CDR2 as YYNGEE. This CDR3 has 18 amino acids. As DNA, the CDR3 is TGTGCCAGCAGCGAGGGACTAGCGGGAGTGGTCTCGGGGGATGAGCAGTTCTTC. This gives the protein CASSEGLAGVVSGDEQFF.

This chain uses TRBV7-2 with TRBJ2-7; 11 positions match TRBD2. Germline values: CDR1 SGHTA, CDR2 FQGNSA. Trimming at V came to 3 bases and at J to 3 bases, leaving 1 base not matched to a gene. This CDR3 comprises 14 residues. Here the CDR3 reads CASSFTSGSYEQYF. The CDR3 nucleotides read TGTGCCAGCAGCTTCACTAGCGGGAGCTACGAGCAGTACTTC.

This chain uses TRBV7-5 with TRBJ1-5. TRBV7-5 is a recognized pseudogene. This CDR3 contains 14 residues. CDR3 nucleotide sequence: TGTGCCAGAAGCTTAGGGCCAGCGAATCAGCCCCAGCATTTT. Translation: CARSLGPANQPQHF.

The chain combines TRBV27 with TRBJ1-2; D unresolved. V was trimmed by 0 bases and J by 8 bases, leaving 19 bases between them. Germline values: CDR1 MNHEY, CDR2 SMNVEV (reference sequence). The CDR3 is made up of 16 amino acids. DNA for the CDR3: TGTGCCAGCAGTTTATCGCCGGACCCACGAATGGGAGGCTACACCTTC. Translated, it gives CASSLSPDPRMGGYTF.

This clone was counted only a few times. The CDR3 coding sequence is TGTGCCAGCAGCCCCGGGACTACGCTTTATGAGCAGTACTTC. It codes for CASSPGTTLYEQYF. The chain carries TRBV14 and TRBJ2-7; 7 bases fit TRBD2. The J segment lost 7 bases and the V segment lost 4 bases, leaving 10 bases of the junction unmatched. Germline V gene data show CDR1 as SGHDN and CDR2 as FVKESK. CDR3 length: 14 residues.

V usage is TRBV18 and J usage is TRBJ2-7, with a possible D match to TRBD1 (5 bases). CDR3 length: 14 residues. Deletions cut 4 bases from V and 4 bases from J, with 14 bases between. Germline V lookup: CDR1 KGHSH, CDR2 LQKENI. The CDR3, as DNA: TGTGCCAGCTCACTTGACAGCCAATTTTACGAGCAGTACTTC. Protein product: CASSLDSQFYEQYF.